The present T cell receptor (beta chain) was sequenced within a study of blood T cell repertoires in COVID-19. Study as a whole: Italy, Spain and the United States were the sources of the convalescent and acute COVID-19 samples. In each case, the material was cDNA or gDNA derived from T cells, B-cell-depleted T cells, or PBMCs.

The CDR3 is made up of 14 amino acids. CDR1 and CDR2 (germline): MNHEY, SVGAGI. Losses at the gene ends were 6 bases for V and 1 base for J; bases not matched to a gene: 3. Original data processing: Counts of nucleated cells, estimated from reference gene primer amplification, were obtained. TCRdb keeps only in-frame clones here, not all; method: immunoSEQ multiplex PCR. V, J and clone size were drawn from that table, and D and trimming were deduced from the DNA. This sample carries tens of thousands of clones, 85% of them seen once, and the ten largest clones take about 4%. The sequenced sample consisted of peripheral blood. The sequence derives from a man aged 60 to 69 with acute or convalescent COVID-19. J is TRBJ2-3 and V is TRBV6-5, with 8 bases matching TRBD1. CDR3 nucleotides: TGTGCCAGCAGCCTCAGGGGGCGCACAGATACGCAGTATTTT. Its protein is CASSLRGRTDTQYF.